This T cell receptor beta chain was sequenced in a study of shared clonotypes between healthy human individuals. Study-level points and caveats: Clonotype sharing across several donors was observed for 4% to 6.5% of naive CD4 clonotypes.

The germline gives CDR1 WSHSY, CDR2 SAAADI. The length of the CDR3 is 15 residues. The V segment lost 8 bases and the J segment 0 bases; nucleotides outside the gene matches: 5. Concerning this clone: Its antigen is unknown.

The DNA input per sorted-subset replicate PCR was about 180 ng, corresponding to around 28,000 T cell genomes. The protocol was immunoSEQ multiplex PCR, while the TCRdb copy is restricted to in-frame clones and leaves out a portion. The table lists some 500,000 clones, approximately 95% of them singletons. This clonotype was sampled from a woman between 25 and 40 years old in good health. The chain uses TRBV10-2 and TRBJ1-2; 11 bases are shared with TRBD1. Sequencing used naive CD4+ T cells sorted from blood. This sample's subset: CD45RA+ positively selected. The CDR3 nucleotides read TGCGCCAGCGGGGTGGGACAGGGGGCTAACTATGGCTACACCTTC. Protein product: CASGVGQGANYGYTF.